These T cell receptor beta chains were read from a single sample in a study of shared clonotypes between healthy human individuals. Data came from immunoSEQ multiplex PCR; TCRdb stores just in-frame clones and leaves some out. The profile shows some 1,400,000 clones, roughly 96% of them singletons. Material: naive CD4+ T cells sorted from blood. These receptors all come from a man aged 30 to 39 in good health. Both conserved end residues are part of each CDR3. Size tells how often a clone was seen (once, few, many) or the class of an expanded clone, and some rows leave it out.

TRBV5-4	NA	CASSWPGRNYNEQFF
TRBV5-1	NA	CASSMDGSSYEQYF
TRBV18	NA	CASSLGTHTEAFF
TRBV19	NA	CASSTQRVAGQETQYF
TRBV7-9	NA	CASSSPVWRVNYGYTF
TRBV18	NA	CASSPYGTSTDTQYF
TRBV11-2	NA	CASRGTLRDRNEQFF
TRBV11-1	NA	CASSLDSASSEQYF
TRBV6-5	NA	CASSYRGENTEAFF
TRBV5-1	NA	CASSLYFDNEQFF
TRBV27	NA	CASSRTGVPYEQYF
TRBV12-2	NA	CASRLTVASYEQYF
TRBV29-1	NA	CSVQTGNNEQFF
TRBV4-3	NA	CASSQDWGGLWEPSRSGELFF
TRBV4-1	once	CASSLSRREPQHF
TRBV28	NA	CASSLQGWGYTF
TRBV9	NA	CASSVTSGDHNEQFF
TRBV11-2	NA	CASSLIGDTYEQYF
TRBV28	NA	CASSLNRVEAFF
TRBV5-4	NA	CASSLVVAGGADEQFF
TRBV7-2	NA	CASSLETLRYNEQFF
TRBV18	NA	CASSQGQTYEQYF
TRBV5-1	NA	CASSLPGQGTHTQYF
TRBV5-8	NA	CASSLVGGQSEKLFF
TRBV27	NA	CASSIRASNTEAFF
TRBV5-1	NA	CASSGRRTDPWEETQYF
TRBV20-1	NA	CSASGGTEAFF
TRBV6-1	NA	CASRLTSGKVNEQFF
TRBV28	NA	CASSPASGRLFYEQYF
TRBV7-2	NA	CASSLGLTEVFF
TRBV14	NA	CASSPKGRQGLYEQYF
TRBV7-2	NA	CASSRTVGVWGYTF
TRBV4-1	once	CASSQGQSGYGYTF
TRBV18	NA	CASSLKTSGTLYEQYF
TRBV5-1	NA	CASSLAGIQETQYF
TRBV5-4	NA	CASSPDRNYGYTF
TRBV5-1	NA	CASSPGGFSYNEQFF
TRBV4-1	NA	CASSQDEGVWQPQHF
TRBV19	NA	CASSALYKTDTQYF
TRBV29-1	NA	CSVGADTSYEQYF
TRBV19	NA	CASSISPDTAGTQYF
TRBV7-2	NA	CASSLSIREKSEKLFF
TRBV6-5	NA	CASSYLRALPYNEQFF
TRBV28	once	CASSRNRPDQYF
TRBV5-4	NA	CASGAGRSYEQYF
TRBV21-1	NA	CATQGSYEQYF
TRBV2	NA	CASSPGLAGAWTYNEQFF
TRBV5-4	once	CASSPETRYNEQFF
TRBV5-8	once	CASSGTSGRFTYEQYF
TRBV28	NA	CAGARGSGNTIYF
TRBV7-2	NA	CASSPAQVPQYEQYF
TRBV28	few	CASTLWGRLGRDQPQHF
TRBV2	NA	CASSEVGLRTGELFF
TRBV7-2	NA	CASSLKLGLAGGDEQFF
TRBV14	NA	CASSQFTGGEQYF
TRBV7-9	NA	CASSFIPREVLETQYF
TRBV4-1	NA	CASSPTGFVNEQFF